Each of the 20 T cell receptor beta chains below was sequenced from the same sample in a study of cytomegalovirus exposure and HLA in healthy donors. PCR was performed using 60 Vbeta and 13 Jbeta primers. Assay used: immunoSEQ multiplex PCR; TCRdb lists only in-frame clones, some missing. The table includes some 150,000 clones, 80% detected once. Sequencing input: PBMCs. These receptor sequences come from a male donor in good health and CMV-seronegative.

The chain links TRBV10-3 to TRBJ1-1; 9 positions match TRBD1. The germline gives CDR1 ENHRY, CDR2 SYGVKD. The CDR3 totals 15 residues. Trimming removed 7 bases from V and 1 base from J; junction bases left unmatched: 7. CDR3: CAIKSGGQGNTEAFF. The CDR3 DNA reads as TGTGCCATCAAGTCAGGGGGACAGGGGAACACTGAAGCTTTCTTT.

V is TRBV30 and J is TRBJ1-2; 8 bases align to TRBD1. Germline V gene sequence: CDR1 GTSNPN, CDR2 SVGIG (reference sequence). V lost 5 bases and J lost 8; bases outside the gene matches: 7. The CDR3 consists of 12 residues. CDR3 residues: CAWQTGVFGYTF. Here the CDR3 DNA reads TGTGCCTGGCAGACAGGGGTGTTCGGCTACACCTTC.

The chain combines TRBV5-1 with TRBJ2-1; D ambiguous. Trimming pared 3 bases from V and 0 bases from J, leaving 10 bases between. The germline V gene encodes CDR1 SGHRS and CDR2 YFSETQ. CDR3 length: 15 amino acids. CDR3 DNA: TGCGCCAGCAGCTCTGTTTTGAGCTCCTACAATGAGCAGTTCTTC. Translation: CASSSVLSSYNEQFF.

The chain employs TRBV4-3 and TRBJ2-5; weak D call: TRBD2 (5 bases). The CDR3 runs to 13 residues. CDR1 is LGHNA, CDR2 YSLEER, per germline. V was shortened by 0 bases and J by 11 bases, with 13 bases between the two germline ends. CDR3 sequence (DNA): TGCGCCAGCAGCCAAGAACGCTCGAGGGAGCAGTACTTC. Its protein product is CASSQERSREQYF.

The chain carries TRBV18 and TRBJ2-3, with no clear D. Germline V gene data show CDR1 as KGHSH and CDR2 as LQKENI. V was pared by 2 bases and J by 3 bases, with 9 bases between. The CDR3 has 14 amino acids. CDR3 DNA: TGTGCCAGCTCACCATCGATTCGGACAGATACGCAGTATTTT. This encodes CASSPSIRTDTQYF.

The DNA for the CDR3 is TGTGCCAGCAAGGTGGGGCTCTCCTACAATGAGCAGTTCTTC. It yields the protein CASKVGLSYNEQFF. The chain uses TRBV6-1 and TRBJ2-1; D is perhaps TRBD1 (5 bases). V lost 7 bases, J lost 0 bases, and 10 bases lay in between. CDR3 size: 14 residues. CDR1 is MNHNS, CDR2 SASEGT, per germline.

The rearrangement uses TRBV5-1 and TRBJ1-4; D may be TRBD1 (6 bases). Germline V gene lookup returns CDR1 SGHRS and CDR2 YFSETQ. The V end was cut by 0 bases, the J end by 10 bases, with 13 bases between. CDR3 length: 14 amino acids. This chain's CDR3 is CASSLGQGKGKLFF. The DNA for the CDR3 is TGCGCCAGCAGCTTGGGGCAGGGGAAGGGAAAACTGTTTTTT.

The CDR3: CAISESASGGSNEQFF. Written as DNA, the CDR3 is TGTGCCATCAGTGAGTCGGCTAGCGGGGGGAGCAATGAGCAGTTCTTC. The chain uses TRBV10-3 and TRBJ2-1; 11 nucleotides line up with TRBD2. This CDR3 spans 16 amino acids. Germline V lookup: CDR1 ENHRY, CDR2 SYGVKD. With V trimmed by 0 bases and J by 6 bases, 4 bases remained unmatched.

The J gene is TRBJ1-2, the V gene TRBV6-1; D is possibly TRBD1 (6 bases). The CDR3 spans 15 residues. Deletions cut 5 bases from V and 6 bases from J, with 19 bases between. Per germline, CDR1 MNHNS and CDR2 SASEGT. The CDR3, as DNA: TGTGCCAGCAGTTTCCGAGGGGGGGGAGTGAATGGCTACACCTTC. Protein sequence: CASSFRGGGVNGYTF.

This chain connects TRBV6-8 to TRBJ1-4; the D gene is possibly TRBD1 (5 bases). Germline V gene data show CDR1 as MNHGY and CDR2 as SAAAGT. The CDR3 is 16 amino acids. V was shortened by 5 bases and J by 0 bases, with 13 bases between the two germline ends. CDR3 nucleotides: TGTGCCAGCAGTGGGGGGGGACCCGCAACTAATGAAAAACTGTTTTTT. The encoded protein is CASSGGGPATNEKLFF.

The chain employs TRBV6-5 and TRBJ1-1; D is unresolved. Germline CDR1 is MNHEY and CDR2 is SVGAGI. V lost 2 bases and J 7 bases, leaving 11 bases between the germline ends. This CDR3 is built from 13 residues. Here the CDR3 reads CASSYEGTGEAFF. The CDR3 DNA sequence: TGTGCCAGCAGTTACGAGGGAACGGGTGAAGCTTTCTTT.

V gene TRBV5-6 combines with J gene TRBJ1-5; D perhaps matches TRBD1 (5 bases). This CDR3 has 14 residues. Trimming took 4 bases from V and 3 from J, leaving 11 bases between them. Per germline, CDR1 SGHDT and CDR2 YYEEEE. CDR3 nucleotide sequence: TGTGCCAGCAGCCCCCAGGGTTACAATCAGCCCCAGCATTTT. The encoded protein is CASSPQGYNQPQHF.

This chain links TRBV6-5 with TRBJ2-7; 7 bases fit TRBD1. This CDR3 is built from 14 residues. Germline V gene lookup returns CDR1 MNHEY and CDR2 SVGAGI. After removal of 3 bases from V and 4 bases from J, the junction contained 6 bases not matched to a gene. The CDR3 loop reads CASSYMGQTYEQYF. In DNA, the CDR3 is TGTGCCAGCAGTTATATGGGACAGACGTACGAGCAGTACTTC.

V and J are TRBV20-1 and TRBJ2-1, with D maybe TRBD1 (6 bases). The CDR3 runs to 11 residues. Germline CDR1 and CDR2: DFQATT and SNEGSKA (reference sequence). The V end was cut by 5 bases, the J end by 7 bases, with 9 bases between. This chain's CDR3 is CSAPDRNEQFF. The CDR3 DNA is TGCAGTGCTCCCGACAGGAATGAGCAGTTCTTC.

V and J are TRBV5-1 and TRBJ2-6; the D gene is possibly TRBD1 (5 bases). The ends were cut back, 7 bases at V and 2 bases at J, with 10 bases in the middle. This CDR3 region has 14 residues. Germline CDR1 is SGHRS and CDR2 is YFSETQ. CDR3 region: CASAATAGANVLTF. The CDR3 region has the DNA TGCGCCAGCGCGGCGACAGCTGGGGCCAACGTCCTGACTTTC.

This clone has only one observation. This chain links TRBV5-1 with TRBJ2-7, with 8 bases that match TRBD1. Germline assignment: CDR1 SGHRS and CDR2 YFSETQ. The CDR3 consists of 14 residues. Unmatched junction bases numbered 8, after V lost 4 bases and J lost 5 bases. CDR3 amino acids: CASSNDRGTDEQYF. The CDR3 DNA reads TGCGCCAGCAGCAACGACAGGGGCACAGACGAGCAGTACTTC.

The chain couples TRBV27 to TRBJ1-5; D ambiguous. The germline gives CDR1 MNHEY, CDR2 SMNVEV (reference sequence). With 2 bases removed from V and 6 bases from J, the gap between germline ends came to 14 bases. The CDR3 is made up of 15 amino acids. The CDR3 sequence is CASSLLGEMGQPQHF. DNA of the CDR3: TGTGCCAGCAGTTTACTAGGAGAAATGGGTCAGCCCCAGCATTTT.

This sequence joins TRBV10-2 and TRBJ1-1; D unclear. V was cut by 0 bases and J by 5 bases, with 10 bases left in between. Germline V lookup: CDR1 WSHSY, CDR2 SAAADI. The CDR3 spans 14 residues. CDR3 amino acids: CASSESVARTEAFF. CDR3 in DNA: TGCGCCAGCAGTGAGTCGGTAGCGAGGACTGAAGCTTTCTTT.

The chain carries TRBV7-2 and TRBJ2-5; 7 bases agree with TRBD1. The CDR3 is 17 residues long. The V segment lost 5 bases and the J segment 3 bases; nucleotides outside the gene matches: 15. Per germline, CDR1 SGHTA and CDR2 FQGNSA. The CDR3 sequence is CASSPTLMTGLEETQYF. The CDR3 DNA sequence: TGTGCCAGCAGCCCTACGCTCATGACAGGGCTGGAAGAGACCCAGTACTTC.

The chain carries TRBV7-2 and TRBJ2-5; 9 bases agree with TRBD1. The J call is in doubt because the DNA end fits TRBJ2-7 better. The CDR3 is 16 amino acids. Germline V lookup: CDR1 SGHTA, CDR2 FQGNSA. The CDR3 loop is CASSLWGTGSAYEQYF. In DNA, the CDR3 is TGTGCCAGCAGCTTATGGGGGACAGGGTCCGCCTACGAGCAGTACTTC.